This entry lists 28 T cell receptor beta chains sequenced from one sample in a study of blood T cell repertoires in COVID-19. Clones were sequenced by immunoSEQ multiplex PCR, and TCRdb holds only the in-frame ones, with some missing. The sample lists a few hundred thousand clones, approximately 86% occurring once. Material: peripheral blood. Receptor source: a man aged 60-69 years with acute or convalescent COVID-19.

V gene TRBV3-1 (or the pseudogene TRBV3-2) combines with J gene TRBJ2-3, with 11 bases aligning to TRBD2. The trim removed 4 bases at V and 3 bases at J, leaving 15 bases unmatched. The CDR3 spans 19 residues. The V gene's germline CDR1 is LGHDT and CDR2 YNNKEL (reference sequence). The CDR3 DNA is TGTGCCAGCAGCCCCAAAACCCAAATAGCGGGGGGGTTGACAGATACGCAGTATTTT. Protein sequence: CASSPKTQIAGGLTDTQYF.

The rearrangement links TRBV6-5 to TRBJ2-3; D possibly corresponds to TRBD2 (5 bases). The CDR3 consists of 16 residues. From germline, CDR1 is MNHEY and CDR2 SVGAGI. The V and J ends lost 0 bases and 2 bases respectively, with 12 bases between them. In nucleotides, the CDR3 is TGTGCCAGCAGTTACTCGCTAGCCGACCTCACAGATACGCAGTATTTT. It translates to CASSYSLADLTDTQYF.

The rearrangement joins TRBV3-1 (or the pseudogene TRBV3-2) to TRBJ1-2; D uncertain. The CDR3 spans 15 residues. From germline, CDR1 is LGHDT and CDR2 YNNKEL (reference sequence). V lost 4 bases to trimming and J lost 2 bases, with 14 bases between them. CDR3 in amino acids: CASSRLSDGNYGYTF. CDR3 nucleotide sequence: TGTGCCAGCAGCCGACTGAGCGACGGGAACTATGGCTACACCTTC.

Regarding this clone: The sample has other DNA sequences that encode this CDR3 too. The chain couples TRBV9 to TRBJ2-7; 7 bases map to TRBD1. V was clipped by 0 bases and J by 5 bases; unmatched bases: 5. In germline, CDR1 is SGDLS, CDR2 YYNGEE. The CDR3 spans 14 residues. The CDR3 sequence is CASSVGGGEDEQYF. The CDR3 DNA is TGTGCCAGCAGCGTAGGAGGGGGCGAGGACGAGCAGTACTTC. Full variable domain (remainder filled in from reference TRBV9 and TRBJ2-7): DSGVTQTPKHLITATGQRVTLRCSPRSGDLSVYWYQQSLDQGLQFLIQYYNGEERAKGNILERFSAQQFPDLHSELNLSSLELGDSALYFCASSVGGGEDEQYFGPGTRLTVT.

This rearrangement joins TRBV6-2 or TRBV6-3 to TRBJ1-4; 8 bases map to TRBD1. This CDR3 has 17 amino acids. Unmatched junction bases numbered 7, after V lost 2 bases and J lost 2 bases. Germline loops: CDR1 MNHEY, CDR2 SVGEGT. The CDR3 loop is CASSYGPPGGTNEKLFF. The CDR3 DNA reads as TGTGCCAGCAGTTACGGCCCCCCAGGGGGCACTAATGAAAAACTGTTTTTT.

The chain couples TRBV9 to TRBJ1-1, with 7 nucleotides matching TRBD1. Germline CDR1 reads SGDLS; CDR2 reads YYNGEE. The CDR3 is 16 amino acids. Trimming cost V 2 bases and J 1 base; bases outside gene matches: 8. The CDR3 bases are TGTGCCAGCAGCGTTTTGGGGGACAGTTCGAACACTGAAGCTTTCTTT. This encodes CASSVLGDSSNTEAFF.

A few counts support this clone. The chain links TRBV6-5 to TRBJ2-7; TRBD1 aligns across 11 bases. CDR3 length equals 14 residues. V trimming: 6 bases; J trimming: 4 bases; junction bases outside the gene matches: 5. The germline gives CDR1 MNHEY, CDR2 SVGAGI. The CDR3 spells CASRPGTGGYEQYF. The CDR3 DNA reads as TGTGCCAGCAGACCCGGGACAGGGGGATACGAGCAGTACTTC.

The chain combines TRBV5-4 with TRBJ2-7; D is undetermined. V dropped 3 bases and J dropped 0 bases, with 10 bases sitting between them. CDR3 length: 14 amino acids. Germline V gives CDR1 SGHNT, CDR2 YYREEE (reference sequence). The CDR3 coding sequence is TGTGCCAGCAGCTCGGCAGGTGGCTCCTACGAGCAGTACTTC. Translating it yields CASSSAGGSYEQYF. The entire variable domain, with the rest obtained from reference TRBV5-4 and TRBJ2-7, is as follows: ETGVTQSPTHLIKTRGQQVTLRCSSQSGHNTVSWYQQALGQGPQFIFQYYREEENGRGNFPPRFSGLQFPNYSSELNVNALELDDSALYLCASSSAGGSYEQYFGPGTRLTVT.

The chain combines TRBV7-2 with TRBJ2-2; 7 positions match TRBD2. V shed 5 bases and J 4 bases; nucleotides not matched to a gene: 4. The germline gives CDR1 SGHTA, CDR2 FQGNSA. The CDR3 consists of 14 residues. The CDR3 reads CASSRDYTTGELFF. The CDR3 region has the DNA TGTGCCAGCAGCCGGGACTACACCACCGGGGAGCTGTTTTTT.

The chain couples TRBV27 to TRBJ1-2, with 9 bases aligning to TRBD1. Trimming cost V 6 bases and J 7 bases; bases outside gene matches: 12. Germline V gene data show CDR1 as MNHEY and CDR2 as SMNVEV (reference sequence). This CDR3 has 15 amino acids. This CDR3 reads CASRIMPQGQGGYTF. The CDR3 region has the DNA TGTGCCAGCAGGATTATGCCCCAGGGACAGGGTGGCTACACCTTC.

This rearrangement joins TRBV2 to TRBJ2-2; possible D gene TRBD2, 5 bases. Germline CDR1 SNHLY, CDR2 FYNNEI. The ends were cut back, 6 bases at V and 6 bases at J, with 8 bases in the middle. The CDR3 loop spans 12 amino acids. In nucleotides, the CDR3 is TGTGCCAGCAGGGCAGCGGCCGGGGAGCTGTTTTTT. This gives the protein CASRAAAGELFF.

This clone was counted between two and nine times. The chain links TRBV12-3 or TRBV12-4 to TRBJ1-2; possibly TRBD1 for D (5 bases). The CDR3 length is 13 residues. The ends were cut back, 6 bases at V and 12 bases at J, with 20 bases in the middle. Here the CDR3 reads CASRGFRVQEHTF. Written as DNA, the CDR3 is TGTGCCAGCAGGGGCTTCAGGGTCCAGGAACACACCTTC.

The chain joins TRBV2 to TRBJ1-4; D might be TRBD1 (5 bases). CDR1 SNHLY and CDR2 FYNNEI come from the germline V gene. CDR3 size: 14 residues. Trimming shortened V by 5 bases and J by 4 bases, and 11 bases separated the two germline ends. The CDR3 is CASSPDSYNEKLFF. The CDR3 coding sequence is TGTGCCAGCAGTCCTGACAGCTATAATGAAAAACTGTTTTTT.

This chain joins TRBV4-1 and TRBJ2-5, with D possibly matching TRBD1 (5 bases). V lost 3 bases, J lost 1 base, and 9 bases lay in between. Germline CDR1 and CDR2: MGHRA and YSYEKL. The CDR3 has 14 amino acids. This chain's CDR3 is CASSQRQTQETQYF. DNA of the CDR3: TGCGCCAGCAGCCAGAGACAGACCCAAGAGACCCAGTACTTC.

This clone was observed many times. V gene TRBV3-1 (or the pseudogene TRBV3-2) combines with J gene TRBJ1-1; D gene uncertain. This CDR3 is 19 amino acids long. Germline CDR1 reads LGHDT; CDR2 reads YNNKEL (reference sequence). The V gene lost 2 bases and the J gene lost 2 bases, with 24 bases spanning the gap. The DNA for the CDR3 is TGTGCCAGCAGCCAATTGTCGATTAGAGGGCGCGTGGGTAACACTGAAGCTTTCTTT. Protein sequence: CASSQLSIRGRVGNTEAFF.

V gene TRBV19 combines with J gene TRBJ2-5; a weak D match, TRBD2 (6 bases). The V end was cut by 8 bases, the J end by 5 bases, with 18 bases between. This CDR3 is 14 amino acids long. Germline-derived CDR1 and CDR2 are LNHDA and SQIVND (reference sequence). CDR3 nucleotide sequence: TGTGCCAGTTCTACCCTTACAGGAGGGGAGACCCAGTACTTC. Translation gives CASSTLTGGETQYF.

The genes are TRBV27 and TRBJ1-2; 11 bases are shared with TRBD1. The junction had 11 bases not matched to a gene; V was cut back by 10 bases and J by 7 bases. This CDR3 is built from 14 residues. Germline-derived CDR1 and CDR2 are MNHEY and SMNVEV (reference sequence). The CDR3: CATLDRGRVSGYTF. The DNA of the CDR3 is TGTGCCACCTTGGACAGGGGGCGGGTGAGTGGCTACACCTTC.

The chain has TRBV6-5 and TRBJ1-2; TRBD1 matches at 8 bases. The germline V gene has CDR1 MNHEY and CDR2 SVGAGI. V lost 4 bases and J lost 8; bases outside the gene matches: 15. CDR3 length equals 16 residues. The CDR3 sequence is CASSSSQGRGLGGYTF. The DNA of the CDR3 is TGTGCCAGCAGTTCCTCCCAGGGCAGGGGGCTCGGGGGCTACACCTTC.

The chain uses TRBV5-1 and TRBJ2-3; TRBD2 matches 8 bases. This CDR3 has 15 amino acids. The V gene end was trimmed by 6 bases and the J gene end by 2 bases; junction bases not matched to a gene: 8. Germline assignment: CDR1 SGHRS and CDR2 YFSETQ. CDR3 region: CASTQAGVNTDTQYF. CDR3 DNA: TGCGCCAGCACCCAAGCGGGGGTCAACACAGATACGCAGTATTTT.

The chain joins TRBV7-8 to TRBJ2-2, with 8 bases that match TRBD2. This CDR3 has 17 amino acids. The V and J ends lost 0 bases and 5 bases, in that order; junction bases with no gene match: 8. Looked up from germline, CDR1 is SGHVS and CDR2 is FQNEAQ. The CDR3 region is CASSLAFRGGKTGELFF. The CDR3, as DNA: TGTGCCAGCAGCTTAGCTTTCCGGGGGGGAAAGACCGGGGAGCTGTTTTTT.

V and J are TRBV6-2 or TRBV6-3 and TRBJ2-1, with 10 positions matching TRBD2. V dropped 5 bases and J dropped 7; count of bases not matched to a gene: 11. The CDR3 has 16 amino acids. CDR1 and CDR2 from the germline V gene are MNHEY and SVGEGT. CDR3 sequence reads: CASSTSAGGSLNEQFF. DNA for the CDR3: TGTGCCAGCAGTACCTCAGCGGGGGGGTCGTTGAATGAGCAGTTCTTC.

The J gene is TRBJ1-1, the V gene TRBV13, with TRBD1 identical over 9 bases. Looked up from germline, CDR1 is PRHDT and CDR2 is FYEKMQ (reference sequence). The length of the CDR3 is 10 residues. The V and J ends lost 8 bases and 12 bases, in that order; junction bases with no gene match: 4. CDR3 sequence: CASDRGGTFF. DNA for the CDR3: TGTGCCAGCGACAGGGGGGGGACTTTCTTT.

The CDR3: CASSLGSGFSYEQYF. Written as DNA, the CDR3 is TGTGCCAGCAGCTTAGGTTCAGGGTTTTCCTACGAGCAGTACTTC. The chain uses TRBV7-2 and TRBJ2-7; possible D gene TRBD1, 5 bases. The CDR3 length is 15 residues. CDR1 SGHTA and CDR2 FQGNSA come from the germline V gene. V lost 1 base, J lost 1 base, and 11 bases lay in between.

The chain links TRBV5-1 to TRBJ2-1; 14 bases match TRBD2. Germline-derived CDR1 and CDR2 are SGHRS and YFSETQ. J was trimmed by 3 bases and V by 4 bases; bases with no gene match: 12. CDR3 length: 19 residues. Here the CDR3 DNA reads TGCGCCAGCAGCGCAAGGGGACTAGCGGGGGCCCGGGGCTACAATGAGCAGTTCTTC. Translation gives CASSARGLAGARGYNEQFF.

The chain couples TRBV7-3 to TRBJ2-3, with 7 bases lining up with TRBD2. V lost 5 bases, J lost 0 bases, and 5 bases stayed unmatched. This CDR3 has 15 residues. Germline values: CDR1 SGHTA, CDR2 FQGTGA. The CDR3 sequence: CASSPGTTSTDTQYF. For the CDR3, the DNA is TGTGCCAGCAGCCCTGGGACTACTAGCACAGATACGCAGTATTTT.

The chain couples TRBV6-5 to TRBJ1-4, with D perhaps matching TRBD1 (5 bases). Trimming left V 6 bases short and J 4 bases short, with 15 bases between. From germline, CDR1 is MNHEY and CDR2 SVGAGI. CDR3 length: 15 residues. The CDR3 region is CASSGAAGINEKLFF. The DNA for the CDR3 is TGTGCCAGCAGCGGGGCCGCGGGGATTAATGAAAAACTGTTTTTT.

The chain combines TRBV5-5 with TRBJ1-5; a weak D match, TRBD1 (5 bases). The CDR3 extends over 16 amino acids. The V end lost 4 bases, the J end lost 2 bases, and 16 bases lay between the germline ends. CDR1 and CDR2 (germline): SGHKS, YYEKEE (reference sequence). The CDR3 sequence is CASSLLGGEGNQPQHF. CDR3 in DNA: TGTGCCAGCAGCCTCCTGGGAGGGGAAGGCAATCAGCCCCAGCATTTT.

This clone appeared a single time. V gene TRBV6-2 or TRBV6-3 combines with J gene TRBJ1-5; perhaps TRBD1 as D (6 bases). V lost 7 bases to trimming and J lost 5 bases, with 12 bases between them. CDR1 and CDR2 from the germline V gene are MNHEY and SVGEGT. The CDR3 covers 13 residues. The CDR3 loop reads CASTPGADQPQHF. The CDR3 coding sequence is TGTGCCAGCACCCCAGGGGCCGATCAGCCCCAGCATTTT.